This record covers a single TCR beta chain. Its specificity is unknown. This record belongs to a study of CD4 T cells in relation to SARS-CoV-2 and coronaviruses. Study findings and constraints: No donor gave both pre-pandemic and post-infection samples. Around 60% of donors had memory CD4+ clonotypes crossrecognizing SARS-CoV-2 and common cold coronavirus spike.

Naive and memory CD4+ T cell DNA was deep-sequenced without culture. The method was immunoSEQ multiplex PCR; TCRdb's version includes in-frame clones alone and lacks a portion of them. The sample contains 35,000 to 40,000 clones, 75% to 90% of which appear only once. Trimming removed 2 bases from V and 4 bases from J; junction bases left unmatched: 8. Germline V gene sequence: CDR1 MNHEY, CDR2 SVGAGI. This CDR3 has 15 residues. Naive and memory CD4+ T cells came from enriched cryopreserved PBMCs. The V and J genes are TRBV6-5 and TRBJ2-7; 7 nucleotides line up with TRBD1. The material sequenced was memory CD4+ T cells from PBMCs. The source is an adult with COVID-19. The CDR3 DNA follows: TGTGCCAGCAGTTACACTCTGGGACAGAATTACGAGCAGTACTTC. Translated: CASSYTLGQNYEQYF.